The 28 T cell receptor beta chains below were found in one sample sequenced in a study of cytomegalovirus exposure and HLA in healthy donors. Primers for the PCR totalled 60 Vbeta and 13 Jbeta. Sequencing was performed with immunoSEQ multiplex PCR; in TCRdb, only in-frame clones are kept and a portion is missing. Of 110,000 to 150,000 clones listed, about two thirds were seen once; the top ten hold approximately 2%. Sequencing used PBMCs. These TCRs come from a middle-aged man in good health and CMV-seronegative.

The table lists this clone with a count of one. The chain employs TRBV5-6 and TRBJ2-1, with 10 bases fitting TRBD1. Per the germline V gene, CDR1 is SGHDT and CDR2 is YYEEEE. With V trimmed by 4 bases and J by 8 bases, 9 bases remained unmatched. This CDR3 has 15 amino acids. CDR3 in DNA: TGTGCCAGCAGCCAGGGACAGGGGAGAAGGGATGAGCAGTTCTTC. Protein: CASSQGQGRRDEQFF.

V usage is TRBV15 and J usage is TRBJ1-5; TRBD1 is a possible D gene (6 bases). The germline CDR1 and CDR2 sequences are LNHNV and YYDKDF (reference sequence). The CDR3 runs 17 residues. With 0 bases removed from V and 2 bases from J, the gap between germline ends came to 14 bases. The CDR3 here is CATSRDLPRGGNQPQHF. The DNA for the CDR3 is TGTGCCACCAGCAGAGATTTGCCCAGGGGAGGCAATCAGCCCCAGCATTTT.

J is TRBJ1-1 and V is TRBV5-1, with TRBD1 as a possible D gene (6 bases). V lost 0 bases, J lost 4 bases, and 10 bases lay in between. The V gene's germline CDR1 is SGHRS and CDR2 YFSETQ. The CDR3 covers 14 residues. CDR3 residues: CASSLGQDATEAFF. CDR3 coding DNA: TGCGCCAGCAGCTTGGGACAGGATGCCACTGAAGCTTTCTTT.

V is TRBV7-8 and J is TRBJ1-6, with a weak D call TRBD1 (6 bases). CDR1 SGHVS and CDR2 FQNEAQ come from the germline V gene. This CDR3 is 13 amino acids long. Trimming removed 6 bases from V and 13 bases from J, with 16 bases in between. DNA of the CDR3: TGTGCCAGCAGTCAGGGACAAATTATTCCCCTCCACTTT. It encodes CASSQGQIIPLHF.

V gene TRBV28 combines with J gene TRBJ1-2; weak D call: TRBD1 (6 bases). Germline V gene data show CDR1 as MDHEN and CDR2 as SYDVKM. With 6 bases removed from V and 8 bases from J, the gap between germline ends came to 16 bases. The length of the CDR3 is 13 residues. In DNA, the CDR3 is TGTGCCAGCAGCCGACAGGCGGTCCGCGGCTACACCTTC. This encodes CASSRQAVRGYTF.

The rearrangement joins TRBV11-2 to TRBJ1-1; tentative D call: TRBD1 (6 bases). Looked up from germline, CDR1 is SGHAT and CDR2 is FQNNGV. Trimming cost V 3 bases and J 1 base, with 12 bases left between them. The CDR3 runs 15 residues. CDR3 sequence: CASSFRQVSNTEAFF. The DNA for the CDR3 is TGTGCCAGCAGCTTTAGACAGGTATCGAACACTGAAGCTTTCTTT.

The genes are TRBV5-5 and TRBJ1-2; 7 bases fit TRBD1. Trimming cost V 1 base and J 3 bases; bases outside gene matches: 6. This CDR3 has 15 residues. From germline, CDR1 is SGHKS and CDR2 YYEKEE (reference sequence). The CDR3 reads CASSLSDRAHYGYTF. The CDR3 DNA is TGTGCCAGCAGCTTGTCTGACAGGGCTCACTATGGCTACACCTTC.

The V gene is TRBV4-1, the J gene TRBJ1-2; possibly TRBD1 for D (6 bases). Germline V gene lookup returns CDR1 MGHRA and CDR2 YSYEKL. The CDR3 has 16 amino acids. V was shortened by 4 bases and J by 5 bases, with 20 bases between the two germline ends. DNA for the CDR3: TGCGCCAGCAGCCCGGCGGGCAGGGGTCTTAAATATGGCTACACCTTC. This codes for CASSPAGRGLKYGYTF.

The rearrangement joins TRBV7-9 to TRBJ2-3; a possible D gene is TRBD1 (6 bases). The CDR3 loop spans 16 amino acids. V dropped 5 bases and J dropped 2 bases, with 17 bases sitting between them. Germline CDR1 is SEHNR and CDR2 is FQNEAQ (reference sequence). The CDR3 here is CASSPWAGASTDTQYF. The CDR3 bases are TGTGCCAGCAGCCCCTGGGCAGGGGCCTCCACAGATACGCAGTATTTT. The full variable domain, in which reference TRBV7-9 and TRBJ2-3 provide the parts outside the CDR3, is DTGVSQNPRHKITKRGQNVTFRCDPISEHNRLYWYRQTLGQGPEFLTYFQNEAQLEKSRLLSDRFSAERPKGSFSTLEIQRTEQGDSAMYLCASSPWAGASTDTQYFGPGTRLTVL.

This clone was observed many times. The rearrangement links TRBV19 to TRBJ2-1, with 10 nucleotides matching TRBD2. Germline V gives CDR1 LNHDA, CDR2 SQIVND (reference sequence). V lost 9 bases and J lost 1; bases outside the gene matches: 15. The CDR3 is 18 residues long. As DNA, the CDR3 is TGTGCCAGCCAGTCCGGGACTAGCGAGCACCTATCCTACAATGAGCAGTTCTTC. It codes for CASQSGTSEHLSYNEQFF. Complete variable domain (other parts from reference TRBV19 and TRBJ2-1): DGGITQSPKYLFRKEGQNVTLSCEQNLNHDAMYWYRQDPGQGLRLIYYSQIVNDFQKGDIAEGYSVSREKKESFPLTVTSAQKNPTAFYLCASQSGTSEHLSYNEQFFGPGTRLTVL.

The chain recombines TRBV28 with TRBJ2-7, with D possibly matching TRBD1 (6 bases). Deletions cut 2 bases from V and 4 bases from J, with 12 bases between. CDR1 and CDR2 from the germline V gene are MDHEN and SYDVKM. This CDR3 contains 14 residues. CDR3 loop: CASSLQQGLYEQYF. The CDR3 bases are TGTGCCAGCAGTTTACAACAGGGTCTTTACGAGCAGTACTTC.

The chain carries TRBV15 and TRBJ2-7, with D perhaps TRBD2 (6 bases). The V gene's germline CDR1 is LNHNV and CDR2 YYDKDF (reference sequence). The CDR3 extends over 15 amino acids. V lost 4 bases and J lost 6, with 19 bases in between. The CDR3 nucleotides read TGTGCCACCAGCAAGCCTTTAGCGGCCATGGGCGAGCAGTACTTC. It translates to CATSKPLAAMGEQYF.

The genes are TRBV7-2 and TRBJ2-5, with a tentative D call TRBD2 (6 bases). The last part of the DNA fits TRBJ2-7 better; the J call may be wrong. Germline CDR1 reads SGHTA; CDR2 reads FQGNSA. CDR3 size: 16 residues. The CDR3 loop is CASSDLLGGAPYEQYF. The DNA of the CDR3 is TGTGCCAGCAGCGATCTCCTTGGCGGGGCCCCCTACGAGCAGTACTTC.

The chain has TRBV6-1 and TRBJ2-2; a weak D match, TRBD1 (5 bases). Germline V gene data show CDR1 as MNHNS and CDR2 as SASEGT. With 4 bases removed from V and 6 bases from J, the gap between germline ends came to 15 bases. This CDR3 comprises 15 residues. The CDR3 here is CASSARTRTAGELFF. CDR3 coding DNA: TGTGCCAGCAGTGCCAGGACAAGAACCGCCGGGGAGCTGTTTTTT.

In nucleotides, the CDR3 is TGTGCCAGCAGTCGTGAGGGGACAGCTTATGGCTACACCTTC. Its protein product is CASSREGTAYGYTF. The chain couples TRBV6-5 to TRBJ1-2, with 7 bases identical to TRBD1. The CDR3 is 14 residues long. With 5 bases clipped from V and 5 bases from J, the junction kept 8 bases outside the gene matches. Germline CDR1 MNHEY, CDR2 SVGAGI.

The V call is TRBV9, the J call TRBJ1-5, with D unclear. CDR1 and CDR2 from the germline V gene are SGDLS and YYNGEE. Trimming stripped 4 bases from V and 1 base from J, with 12 bases between. The CDR3 is 15 amino acids. The CDR3 loop is CASSSSGGSNQPQHF. The CDR3 nucleotides are TGTGCCAGCAGCAGCTCAGGAGGGAGCAATCAGCCCCAGCATTTT.

The rearrangement joins TRBV6-4 to TRBJ2-1; TRBD2 aligns across 11 bases. Germline lookup yields CDR1 MRHNA and CDR2 SNTAGT. Losses at the gene ends were 3 bases for V and 1 base for J; bases not matched to a gene: 2. The CDR3 extends over 16 amino acids. The CDR3 DNA sequence: TGTGCCAGCAGTGAGCTAGCGGGAGGTTCCTACAATGAGCAGTTCTTC. Its protein is CASSELAGGSYNEQFF.

This clone came up a few times. This chain connects TRBV7-2 to TRBJ1-1; D perhaps matches TRBD1 (6 bases). V was clipped by 7 bases and J by 8 bases, with 14 bases between them. The CDR3 sequence is 12 residues long. Germline V gene lookup returns CDR1 SGHTA and CDR2 FQGNSA. The CDR3 reads CASTTGGGEAFF. Here the CDR3 DNA reads TGTGCCAGCACCACGGGAGGGGGGGAAGCTTTCTTT.

The chain has TRBV5-4 and TRBJ1-1, with a possible D match to TRBD1 (5 bases). The CDR3 runs to 14 residues. From germline, CDR1 is SGHNT and CDR2 YYREEE (reference sequence). Trimming shortened V by 2 bases and J by 4 bases, and 12 bases separated the two germline ends. CDR3 loop: CASSFGGYGTEAFF. The DNA for the CDR3 is TGTGCCAGCAGCTTCGGGGGATATGGCACTGAAGCTTTCTTT. Full variable domain (outside the CDR3, taken from reference TRBV5-4 and TRBJ1-1): ETGVTQSPTHLIKTRGQQVTLRCSSQSGHNTVSWYQQALGQGPQFIFQYYREEENGRGNFPPRFSGLQFPNYSSELNVNALELDDSALYLCASSFGGYGTEAFFGQGTRLTVV.

The rearrangement uses TRBV9 and TRBJ1-2, with 10 bases matching TRBD1. CDR1 and CDR2 from the germline V gene are SGDLS and YYNGEE. The CDR3 runs to 14 residues. Trimming cost V 4 bases and J 3 bases; bases outside gene matches: 3. The CDR3 spells CASSRTGGDYGYTF. The CDR3, as DNA: TGTGCCAGCAGCCGGACAGGGGGGGACTATGGCTACACCTTC.

This clone has just one count. The rearrangement uses TRBV5-1 and TRBJ1-3; D ambiguous. The CDR3 covers 14 residues. Looked up from germline, CDR1 is SGHRS and CDR2 is YFSETQ. Trimming shortened V by 4 bases and J by 0 bases, and 8 bases separated the two germline ends. As DNA, the CDR3 is TGCGCCAGCAGCCTGGGTAACTCTGGAAACACCATATATTTT. Amino acids: CASSLGNSGNTIYF.

The chain recombines TRBV4-1 with TRBJ1-2, with no clear D. CDR1 and CDR2 from the germline V gene are MGHRA and YSYEKL. V lost 4 bases and J 5 bases, leaving 14 bases between the germline ends. The CDR3 has 14 residues. CDR3 in amino acids: CASSPAGSSYGYTF. CDR3 nucleotides: TGCGCCAGCAGCCCCGCCGGGTCTTCTTATGGCTACACCTTC.

The chain carries TRBV5-1 and TRBJ1-1, with D possibly matching TRBD1 (5 bases). Germline assignment: CDR1 SGHRS and CDR2 YFSETQ. V shed 4 bases and J shed 4 bases, with 14 bases lying between them. The CDR3 loop spans 14 amino acids. CDR3 region: CASSPGGTVTEAFF. DNA for the CDR3: TGCGCCAGCAGCCCGGGAGGGACGGTCACTGAAGCTTTCTTT.

This clone was counted only a few times. The rearrangement joins TRBV18 to TRBJ2-7, with TRBD1 identical over 7 bases. Losses at the gene ends were 3 bases for V and 4 bases for J; bases not matched to a gene: 12. This CDR3 contains 16 residues. Germline V gene data show CDR1 as KGHSH and CDR2 as LQKENI. CDR3 DNA: TGTGCCAGCTCACCCCGTCGCGGTCCAGGGGGTTACGAGCAGTACTTC. The encoded protein is CASSPRRGPGGYEQYF.

The chain links TRBV30 to TRBJ2-2; TRBD2 might be the D (5 bases). The CDR3 has 13 amino acids. Germline V gene sequence: CDR1 GTSNPN, CDR2 SVGIG (reference sequence). The V gene lost 5 bases and the J gene lost 1 base, with 8 bases spanning the gap. The CDR3 loop is CAWSRENTGELFF. CDR3 DNA sequence: TGTGCCTGGTCTCGGGAGAACACCGGGGAGCTGTTTTTT.

The CDR3 coding sequence is TGTGCCAGCAGCACAAGCCGAGGGCCGGGAGATACGCAGTATTTT. Translation: CASSTSRGPGDTQYF. The chain employs TRBV13 and TRBJ2-3; weak D call: TRBD2 (5 bases). Trimming removed 5 bases at V and 5 bases at J, with 17 bases between. Germline CDR1 PRHDT, CDR2 FYEKMQ (reference sequence). The CDR3 contains 15 residues.

A single count supports this clone. Here the CDR3 reads CASSSPDRVGEKLFF. Here the CDR3 DNA reads TGTGCCAGTAGTAGCCCGGACAGGGTCGGAGAAAAACTGTTTTTT. The J gene is TRBJ1-4, the V gene TRBV19; 8 bases are a match to TRBD1. This CDR3 region has 15 residues. Germline CDR1 LNHDA, CDR2 SQIVND (reference sequence). V shed 4 bases and J 8 bases; nucleotides not matched to a gene: 9.

V is TRBV6-1 and J is TRBJ1-2; perhaps TRBD1 as D (5 bases). The germline V gene has CDR1 MNHNS and CDR2 SASEGT. The CDR3 has 14 amino acids. V lost 0 bases and J 6 bases, leaving 11 bases between the germline ends. The CDR3 sequence is CASSEAGLHDGYTF. DNA for the CDR3: TGTGCCAGCAGTGAAGCGGGACTACATGATGGCTACACCTTC.